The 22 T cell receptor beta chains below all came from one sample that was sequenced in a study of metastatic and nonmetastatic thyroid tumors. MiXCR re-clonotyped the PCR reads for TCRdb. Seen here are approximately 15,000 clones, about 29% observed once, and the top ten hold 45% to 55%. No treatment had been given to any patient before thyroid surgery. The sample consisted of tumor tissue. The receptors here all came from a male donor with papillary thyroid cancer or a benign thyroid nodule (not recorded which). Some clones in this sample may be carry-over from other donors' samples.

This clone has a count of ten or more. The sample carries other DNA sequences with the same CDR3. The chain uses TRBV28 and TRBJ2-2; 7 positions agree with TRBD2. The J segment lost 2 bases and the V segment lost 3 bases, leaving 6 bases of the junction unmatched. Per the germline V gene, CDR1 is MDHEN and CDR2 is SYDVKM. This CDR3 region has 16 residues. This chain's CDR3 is CASSLGGGGNTGELFF. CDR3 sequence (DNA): TGTGCCAGCAGTTTGGGTGGCGGGGGAAACACCGGGGAGCTGTTTTTT.

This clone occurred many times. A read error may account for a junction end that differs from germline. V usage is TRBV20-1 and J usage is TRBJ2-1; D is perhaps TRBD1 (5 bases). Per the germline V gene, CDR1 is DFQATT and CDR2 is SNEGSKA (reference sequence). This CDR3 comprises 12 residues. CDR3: CSAREDNNEQFF. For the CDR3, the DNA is TGCAGTGCTAGAGAGGACAACAATGAGCAGTTCTTT.

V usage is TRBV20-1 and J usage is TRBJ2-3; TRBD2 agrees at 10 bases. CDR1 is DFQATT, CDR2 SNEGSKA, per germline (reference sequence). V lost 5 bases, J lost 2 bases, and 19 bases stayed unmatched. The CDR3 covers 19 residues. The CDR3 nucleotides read TGCAGTGCTCCTTATGGAACTAGCGGGAACCTCCCCCACACAGATACGCAGTATTTT. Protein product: CSAPYGTSGNLPHTDTQYF.

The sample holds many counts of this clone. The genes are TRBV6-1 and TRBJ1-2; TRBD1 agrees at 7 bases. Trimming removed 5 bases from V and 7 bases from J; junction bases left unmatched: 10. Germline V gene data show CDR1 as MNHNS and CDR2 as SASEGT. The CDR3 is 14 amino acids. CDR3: CASSLQGGGSGYTF. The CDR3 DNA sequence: TGTGCCAGCAGTCTTCAGGGGGGTGGCTCTGGCTACACCTTC.

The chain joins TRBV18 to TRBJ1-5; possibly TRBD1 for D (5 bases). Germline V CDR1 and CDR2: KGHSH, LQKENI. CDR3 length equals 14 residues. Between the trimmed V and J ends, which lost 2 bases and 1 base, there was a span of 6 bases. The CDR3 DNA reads TGTGCCAGCTCACCAGAGGGGAGCAATCAGCCCCAGCATTTT. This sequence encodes CASSPEGSNQPQHF. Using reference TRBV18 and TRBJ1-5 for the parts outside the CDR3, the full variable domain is NAGVMQNPRHLVRRRGQEARLRCSPMKGHSHVYWYRQLPEEGLKFMVYLQKENIIDESGMPKERFSAEFPKEGPSILRIQQVVRGDSAAYFCASSPEGSNQPQHFGDGTRLSIL.

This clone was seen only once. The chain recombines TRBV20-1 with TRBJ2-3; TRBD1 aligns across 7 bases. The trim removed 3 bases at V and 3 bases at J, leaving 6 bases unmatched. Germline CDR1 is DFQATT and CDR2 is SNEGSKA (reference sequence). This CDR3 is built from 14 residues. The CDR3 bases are TGCAGTGCTAGGGTCGACAGGGTAACAGATACGCAGTATTTT. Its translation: CSARVDRVTDTQYF.

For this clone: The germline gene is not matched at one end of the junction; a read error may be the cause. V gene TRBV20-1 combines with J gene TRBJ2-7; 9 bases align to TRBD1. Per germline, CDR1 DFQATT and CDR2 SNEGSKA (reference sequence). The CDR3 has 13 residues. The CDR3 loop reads CSAWDRVVYEQCF. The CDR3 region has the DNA TGCAGTGCTTGGGACAGGGTGGTCTACGAGCAGTGCTTC.

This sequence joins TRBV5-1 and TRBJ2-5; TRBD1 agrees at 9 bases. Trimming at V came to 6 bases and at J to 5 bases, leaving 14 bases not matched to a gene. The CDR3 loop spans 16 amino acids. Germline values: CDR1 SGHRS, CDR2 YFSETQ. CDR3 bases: TGCGCCAGCATCGCGAGGGGCGACAGGGGGGCGGAGACCCAGTACTTC. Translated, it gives CASIARGDRGAETQYF.

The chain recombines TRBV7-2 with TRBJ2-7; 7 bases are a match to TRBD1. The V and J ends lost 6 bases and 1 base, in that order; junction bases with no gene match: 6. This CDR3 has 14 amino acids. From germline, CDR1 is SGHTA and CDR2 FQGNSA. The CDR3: CASSSRQGSYEQYF. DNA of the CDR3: TGTGCCAGCAGTTCCAGACAGGGATCCTACGAGCAGTACTTC.

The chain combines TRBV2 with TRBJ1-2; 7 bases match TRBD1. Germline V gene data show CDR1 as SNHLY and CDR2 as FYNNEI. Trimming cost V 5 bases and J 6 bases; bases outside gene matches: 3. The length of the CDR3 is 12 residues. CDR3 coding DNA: TGTGCCAGCAGTCTACAGGGGAATGGCTACACCTTC. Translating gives CASSLQGNGYTF.

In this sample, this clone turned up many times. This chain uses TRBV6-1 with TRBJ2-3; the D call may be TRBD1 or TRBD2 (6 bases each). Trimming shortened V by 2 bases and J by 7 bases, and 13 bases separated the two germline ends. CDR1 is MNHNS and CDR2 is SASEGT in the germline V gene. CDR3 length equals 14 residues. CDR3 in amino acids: CASSERGTSNTQYF. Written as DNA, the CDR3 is TGTGCCAGCAGTGAAAGGGGGACTTCAAATACGCAGTATTTT.

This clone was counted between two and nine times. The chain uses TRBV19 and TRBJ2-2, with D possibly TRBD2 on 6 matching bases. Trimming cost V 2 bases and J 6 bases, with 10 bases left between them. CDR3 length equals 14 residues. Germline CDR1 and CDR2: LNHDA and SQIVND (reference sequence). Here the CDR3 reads CASSINWGAGELFF. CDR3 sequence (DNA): TGTGCCAGTAGTATAAATTGGGGGGCCGGGGAGCTGTTTTTT.

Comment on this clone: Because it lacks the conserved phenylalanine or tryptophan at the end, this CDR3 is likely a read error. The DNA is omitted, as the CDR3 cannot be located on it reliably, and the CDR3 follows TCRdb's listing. The chain's CDR3 is CAAGVNGYTL. The chain employs TRBV2 and TRBJ1-2. Germline CDR1 and CDR2: SNHLY and FYNNEI. The CDR3 region is 10 residues in length, termini included.

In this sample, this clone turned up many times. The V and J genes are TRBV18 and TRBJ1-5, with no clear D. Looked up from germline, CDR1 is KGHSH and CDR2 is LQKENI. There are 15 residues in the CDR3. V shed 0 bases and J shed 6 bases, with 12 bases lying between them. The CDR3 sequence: CASSPPFGDGQPQHF. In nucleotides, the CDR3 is TGTGCCAGCTCACCACCCTTCGGGGATGGTCAGCCCCAGCATTTT.

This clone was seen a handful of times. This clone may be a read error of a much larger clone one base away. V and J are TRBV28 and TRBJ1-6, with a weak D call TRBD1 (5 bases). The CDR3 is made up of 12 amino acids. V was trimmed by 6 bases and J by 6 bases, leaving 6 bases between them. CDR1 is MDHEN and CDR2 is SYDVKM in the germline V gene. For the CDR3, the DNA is TGTGCCAGCAGCCAGGGTAATTCACCCCTCCACTTT. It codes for CASSQGNSPLHF. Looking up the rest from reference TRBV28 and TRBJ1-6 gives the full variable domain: DVKVTQSSRYLVKRTGEKVFLECVQDMDHENMFWYRQDPGLGLRLIYFSYDVKMKEKGDIPEGYSVSREKKERFSLILESASTNQTSMYLCASSQGNSPLHFGNGTRLTVT.

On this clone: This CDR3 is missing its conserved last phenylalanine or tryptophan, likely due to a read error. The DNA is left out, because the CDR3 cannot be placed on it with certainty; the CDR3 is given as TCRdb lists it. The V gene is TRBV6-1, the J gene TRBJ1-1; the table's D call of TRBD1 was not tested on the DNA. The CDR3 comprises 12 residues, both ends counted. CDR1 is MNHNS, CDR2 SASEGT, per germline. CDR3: CASSSISGGILL.

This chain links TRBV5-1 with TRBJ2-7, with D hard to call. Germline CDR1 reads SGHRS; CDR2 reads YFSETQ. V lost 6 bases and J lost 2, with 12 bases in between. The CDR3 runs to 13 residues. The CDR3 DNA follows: TGCGCCAGCATCTCCACAGTCACCTACGAGCAGTACTTC. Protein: CASISTVTYEQYF.

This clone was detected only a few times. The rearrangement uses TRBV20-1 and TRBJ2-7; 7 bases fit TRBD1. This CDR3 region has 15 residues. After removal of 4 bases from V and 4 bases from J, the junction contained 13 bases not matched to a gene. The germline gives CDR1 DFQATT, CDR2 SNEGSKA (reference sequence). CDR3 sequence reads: CSATNTGTDFYEQYF. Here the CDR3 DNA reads TGCAGTGCTACCAACACCGGGACAGACTTTTACGAGCAGTACTTC.

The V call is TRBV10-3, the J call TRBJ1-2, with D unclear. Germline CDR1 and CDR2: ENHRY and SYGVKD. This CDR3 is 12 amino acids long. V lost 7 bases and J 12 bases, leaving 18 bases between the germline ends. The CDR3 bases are TGTGCCATCATTTCCCGGGAGGAGGGCAACACCTTC. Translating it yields CAIISREEGNTF.

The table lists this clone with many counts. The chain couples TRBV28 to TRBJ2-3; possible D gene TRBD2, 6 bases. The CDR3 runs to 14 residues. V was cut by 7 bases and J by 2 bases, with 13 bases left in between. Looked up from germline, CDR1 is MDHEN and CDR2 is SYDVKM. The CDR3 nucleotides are TGTGCCAGCATCCGCGGGACCTTCACAGATACGCAGTATTTT. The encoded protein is CASIRGTFTDTQYF.

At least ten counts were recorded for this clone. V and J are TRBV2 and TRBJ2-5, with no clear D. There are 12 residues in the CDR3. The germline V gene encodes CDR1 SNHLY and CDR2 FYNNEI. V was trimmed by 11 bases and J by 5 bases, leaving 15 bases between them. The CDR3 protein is CAPGPVRETQYF. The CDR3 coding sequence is TGTGCCCCCGGCCCAGTACGCGAGACCCAGTACTTC.

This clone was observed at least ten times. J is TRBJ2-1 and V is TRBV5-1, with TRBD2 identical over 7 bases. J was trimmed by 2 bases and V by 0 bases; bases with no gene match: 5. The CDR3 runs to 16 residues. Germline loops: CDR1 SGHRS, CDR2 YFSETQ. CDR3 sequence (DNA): TGCGCCAGCAGCTTGGCCGTGGGAGGGCCCTACAATGAGCAGTTCTTC. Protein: CASSLAVGGPYNEQFF.